Below are 14 T cell receptor beta chains sequenced from a single sample in a study of blood T cells in healthy people across ages. Primers used in a second PCR of about 6 to 12 cycles were a sample-barcoded 5' primer and a J-beta primer mix. TCRdb fed the 5' RACE reads into MiXCR, producing one record per CDR3 protein. Of hundreds of thousands of distinct CDR3 sequences listed, around three fifths were seen once; the top ten hold 25% to 30%. Sequenced material: blood. Receptor source: a man aged 40-50 years in good health.

The genes are TRBV20-1 and TRBJ1-6; D gene ambiguous. The CDR3 consists of 13 residues. Germline values: CDR1 DFQATT, CDR2 SNEGSKA (reference sequence). Trimming shortened V by 5 bases and J by 3 bases, and 8 bases separated the two germline ends. CDR3 coding DNA: TGCAGTGCTCTCCGGGACTATAATTCACCCCTCCACTTT. Its translation: CSALRDYNSPLHF.

The rearrangement links TRBV2 to TRBJ1-6, with 9 bases lining up with TRBD1. CDR1 and CDR2 from the germline V gene are SNHLY and FYNNEI. The CDR3 has 17 amino acids. V was clipped by 4 bases and J by 8 bases; unmatched bases: 12. CDR3 sequence (DNA): TGTGCCAGCAGTGCGGGACAGGGCTTCCCCGGCGATTCACCCCTCCACTTT. It encodes CASSAGQGFPGDSPLHF.

The V and J genes are TRBV5-5 and TRBJ2-5; no firm D call. This CDR3 comprises 17 residues. V lost 4 bases, J lost 2 bases, and 21 bases lay in between. The germline V gene encodes CDR1 SGHKS and CDR2 YYEKEE (reference sequence). The CDR3 coding sequence is TGTGCCAGCAGCCAACCCGAAGCCGTAAGGTTTCAAGAGACCCAGTACTTC. Amino acid sequence: CASSQPEAVRFQETQYF.

CDR3 bases: TGTGCCAGCAGTTTAGCCGGAAATAGCAATCAGCCCCAGCATTTT. Its translation is CASSLAGNSNQPQHF. The chain uses TRBV12-3 or TRBV12-4 and TRBJ1-5; D is unclear. V was pared by 0 bases and J by 0 bases, with 6 bases between. The CDR3 consists of 15 residues.

The V and J genes are TRBV24-1 and TRBJ1-5; D gene unclear. This CDR3 region has 16 residues. V was shortened by 4 bases and J by 2 bases, with 14 bases between the two germline ends. Germline CDR1 KGHDR, CDR2 SFDVKD. This chain's CDR3 is CATSDRPGSGNQPQHF. Written as DNA, the CDR3 is TGTGCCACCAGTGACCGCCCGGGCAGCGGCAATCAGCCCCAGCATTTT.

J is TRBJ2-1 and V is TRBV20-1; TRBD2 matches at 7 bases. TRBJ2-7 explains the end of the DNA better; the J call may be wrong. Per the germline V gene, CDR1 is DFQATT and CDR2 is SNEGSKA (reference sequence). The CDR3 sequence is 12 residues long. The CDR3 sequence: CSARGGYNEQYF. The CDR3 DNA reads TGCAGTGCCCGGGGAGGGTACAATGAGCAGTACTTC.

The sample holds one count of this clonotype. V usage is TRBV7-9 and J usage is TRBJ2-2; a weak D match, TRBD1 (6 bases). The CDR3 extends over 16 amino acids. Germline V lookup: CDR1 SEHNR, CDR2 FQNEAQ (reference sequence). The germline V and J ends were trimmed by 4 bases and 8 bases, with 20 bases remaining between them. CDR3 DNA sequence: TGTGCCAGCAGCTCCCTACTGAATACAGGGCCGGGGGAGCTGTTTTTT. It codes for CASSSLLNTGPGELFF.

This sequence joins TRBV11-2 and TRBJ2-7, with D unresolved. The CDR3 sequence is 15 residues long. With 5 bases removed from V and 1 base from J, the gap between germline ends came to 15 bases. Germline V CDR1 and CDR2: SGHAT, FQNNGV. This CDR3 reads CASSETAAASYEQYF. CDR3 DNA: TGTGCCAGCAGCGAGACGGCCGCAGCATCCTACGAGCAGTACTTC.

The chain uses TRBV13 and TRBJ2-3; maybe TRBD2 (6 bases). This CDR3 contains 14 residues. V was clipped by 5 bases and J by 3 bases, with 12 bases between them. The germline V gene has CDR1 PRHDT and CDR2 FYEKMQ (reference sequence). This chain's CDR3 is CASSPGTLTDTQYF. The CDR3 bases are TGTGCCAGCAGCCCCGGGACTTTGACAGATACGCAGTATTTT.

The chain uses TRBV6-2 or TRBV6-3 and TRBJ2-1; 7 bases fit TRBD2. Per the germline V gene, CDR1 is MNHEY and CDR2 is SVGEGT. After removal of 2 bases from V and 4 bases from J, the junction contained 8 bases not matched to a gene. CDR3 length: 16 amino acids. CDR3 protein: CASSYGRASGYNEQFF. The CDR3, as DNA: TGTGCCAGCAGTTACGGGCGGGCTAGCGGTTACAATGAGCAGTTCTTC.

This chain joins TRBV20-1 and TRBJ2-1; 8 bases align to TRBD2. There are 15 residues in the CDR3. Looked up from germline, CDR1 is DFQATT and CDR2 is SNEGSKA (reference sequence). Trimming removed 2 bases from V and 6 bases from J; junction bases left unmatched: 9. CDR3 loop: CSARKGSGSLNEQFF. CDR3 in DNA: TGCAGTGCTAGAAAAGGAAGCGGGAGTCTCAATGAGCAGTTCTTC.

This clonotype occurred a few times. The chain carries TRBV3-1 and TRBJ1-2, with D perhaps TRBD1 (5 bases). This CDR3 comprises 13 residues. Trimming shortened V by 2 bases and J by 8 bases, and 12 bases separated the two germline ends. Germline CDR1 LGHDT, CDR2 YNNKEL (reference sequence). The CDR3 DNA is TGTGCCAGCAGCCAAAGTGAGGGGTTCGGCTACACCTTC. Encoded protein: CASSQSEGFGYTF.

V gene TRBV24-1 combines with J gene TRBJ2-3; D unresolved. This CDR3 contains 13 residues. Germline CDR1 and CDR2: KGHDR and SFDVKD. Between the trimmed V and J ends, which lost 0 bases and 5 bases, there was a span of 5 bases. In DNA, the CDR3 is TGTGCCACCAGTGATTTGCCGGAAGATACGCAGTATTTT. Translated, it gives CATSDLPEDTQYF.

In this sample, this clonotype turned up a few times. V usage is TRBV15 and J usage is TRBJ2-1, with TRBD1 identical over 11 bases. The trim removed 9 bases at V and 7 bases at J, leaving 14 bases unmatched. The CDR3 extends over 16 amino acids. Germline CDR1 is LNHNV and CDR2 is YYDKDF (reference sequence). The CDR3 DNA reads as TGTGCCACTAGAGACCCAGGGACAGGGGGGGAGAATGAGCAGTTCTTC. It translates to CATRDPGTGGENEQFF.